This T cell receptor beta chain was obtained from a study of T cell responses to AZD1222 COVID-19 vaccine. Study information: Combined were second doses at about 4 or about 12 weeks. Findings and limits, study-wide: Spike-specific TCR breadth and depth grew following two AZD1222 doses.

Comments on this clone: Its antigen is not known.

The repertoire was sequenced with immunoSEQ multiplex PCR; TCRdb's copy has only in-frame clones and lacks some. The sample has 120,000 to 150,000 clones; about nine tenths are singletons. The ends were cut back, 0 bases at V and 0 bases at J, with 10 bases in the middle. The CDR3 loop spans 16 amino acids. Germline CDR1 SGHRS, CDR2 YFSETQ. The chain combines TRBV5-1 with TRBJ1-3; D is ambiguous. This sequence originates from an adult in good health. The sample was peripheral blood, taken on day 0 of AZD1222 vaccination. CDR3 in amino acids: CASSLGTSSSGNTIYF. DNA for the CDR3: TGCGCCAGCAGCTTGGGCACCTCCAGCTCTGGAAACACCATATATTTT.